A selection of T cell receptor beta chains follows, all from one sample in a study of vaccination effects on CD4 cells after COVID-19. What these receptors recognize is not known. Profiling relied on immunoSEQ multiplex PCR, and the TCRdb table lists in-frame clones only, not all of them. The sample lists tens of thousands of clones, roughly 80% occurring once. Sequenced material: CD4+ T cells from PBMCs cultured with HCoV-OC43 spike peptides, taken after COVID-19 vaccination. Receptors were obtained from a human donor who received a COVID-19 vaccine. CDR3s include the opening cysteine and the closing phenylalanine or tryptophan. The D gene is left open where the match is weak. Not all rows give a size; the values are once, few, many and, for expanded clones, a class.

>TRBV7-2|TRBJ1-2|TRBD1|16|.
TGTGCCAGCAGCTTAGGGGACTGGACAGGGGTCTATGGCTACACCTTC
CASSLGDWTGVYGYTF
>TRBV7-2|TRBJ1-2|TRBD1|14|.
TGTGCCAGCAGCTTATGGGACAGGGCTGAGGGCTACACCTTC
CASSLWDRAEGYTF
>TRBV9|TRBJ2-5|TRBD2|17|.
TGTGCCAGCACAAGGACTAGCGGGGGGCCAACCCGGGAGACCCAGTACTTC
CASTRTSGGPTRETQYF
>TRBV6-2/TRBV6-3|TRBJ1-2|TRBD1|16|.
TGTGCCAGCAGTCCCGGCTGGGGGACAGCTAACTATGGCTACACCTTC
CASSPGWGTANYGYTF
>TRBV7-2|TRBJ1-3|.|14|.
TGTGCCAGCAGTTTGACAGACTCTGGAAACACCATATATTTT
CASSLTDSGNTIYF
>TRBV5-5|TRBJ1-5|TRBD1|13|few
TGTGCCAGCAGCCGGGACAGTAATCAGCCCCAGCATTTT
CASSRDSNQPQHF
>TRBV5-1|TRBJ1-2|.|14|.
TGCGCCAGCAGCTTGGGACAGGCAAACTATGGCTACACCTTC
CASSLGQANYGYTF
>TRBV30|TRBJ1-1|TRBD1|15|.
TGTGCCTGGACCCCATCGGACAGGGAGGTCACTGAAGCTTTCTTT
CAWTPSDREVTEAFF
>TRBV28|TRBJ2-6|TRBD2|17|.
TGTGCCAGCAGTTTCGCGCGGGGGAGAACTGGGGCCAACGTCCTGACTTTC
CASSFARGRTGANVLTF
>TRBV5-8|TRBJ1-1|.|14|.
TGTGCCAGTCCCGCGAGGGGAGGGAACACTGAAGCTTTCTTT
CASPARGGNTEAFF
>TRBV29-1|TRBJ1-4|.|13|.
TGCAGCGTGGGGGGGGGCCCTAATGAAAAACTGTTTTTT
CSVGGGPNEKLFF
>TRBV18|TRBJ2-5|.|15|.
TGTGCCAGCTCACTTCACCCGGGGGTAAGGGAGACCCAGTACTTC
CASSLHPGVRETQYF
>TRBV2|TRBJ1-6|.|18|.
TGTGCCAGCAGTGAAGCTATGTGGGGGGCCAGGTATAATTCACCCCTCCACTTT
CASSEAMWGARYNSPLHF
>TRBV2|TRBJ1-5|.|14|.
TGTGCCAGCAACGGGGCGGCAGGGGCTCAGCCCCAGCATTTT
CASNGAAGAQPQHF
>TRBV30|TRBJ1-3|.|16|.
TGTGCCTGGAGCCGAGAGAGGGCGTCCTCTGGAAACACCATATATTTT
CAWSRERASSGNTIYF
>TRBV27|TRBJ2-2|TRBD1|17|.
TGTGCCAGCAGTTCGTACTTAGGACAGGGGAGCACCGGGGAGCTGTTTTTT
CASSSYLGQGSTGELFF
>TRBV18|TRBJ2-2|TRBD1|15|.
TGTGCCAGCTCCCCGGGACAGGGCAACACCGGGGAGCTGTTTTTT
CASSPGQGNTGELFF